A selection of T cell receptor beta chains follows, all from one sample in a study of regulatory T cells in long-lasting Graves disease. TCRdb passed the multiplex PCR reads through MiXCR, listing each CDR3 protein once. The data show about 400,000 distinct CDR3 sequences, about 15% seen once. These data also featured in a second study, about T cells in Graves' hyperthyroidism and ophthalmopathy.

Sequencing used peripheral blood mononuclear cells (PBMCs), obtained at new diagnosis, from a patient treated with antithyroid drugs. All receptors derive from a woman between 40 and 50 years old with Graves disease. The CDR3 runs from the conserved cysteine through the conserved F or W. Each record gives: D gene, V gene, clone size, J gene, CDR3 DNA, CDR3 protein. D genes are given only for firm matches. Clone size is not always given. Where it is, it says once, few, many or a class for expanded clones.

>TRBD2|TRBV2|.|TRBJ2-2
TGTGCCAGCAGTGGTGGGGTACTAGCGGGAGGCACCGGGGAGCTGTTTTTT
CASSGGVLAGGTGELFF
>TRBD1|TRBV10-3|many|TRBJ1-2
TGTGCCATCAGCTCAGGGGGCTGGCCCTATGGCTACACCTTC
CAISSGGWPYGYTF
>TRBD2|TRBV6-1|.|TRBJ2-7
TGTGCCAGCAAGCTCGGGGGGGAGCAGTACTTC
CASKLGGEQYF
>.|TRBV5-8|many|TRBJ2-1
TGTGCCAGCAGCTTGTTAGTTTTGGGAGATGAGCAGTTCTTC
CASSLLVLGDEQFF
>TRBD1|TRBV20-1|few|TRBJ2-4
TGCAGTGCTAGCGGTTCTGTCGGGACAGGCAAAAACATTCAGTACTTC
CSASGSVGTGKNIQYF
>.|TRBV19|many|TRBJ1-1
TGTGCCAGTAGTATCGGAGAAAGAGCTTTCTTT
CASSIGERAFF
>TRBD1|TRBV20-1|few|TRBJ1-2
TGCAGTGCTAGTGTTTTTGGACAGGGGTTTACTAACTATGGCTACACCTTC
CSASVFGQGFTNYGYTF
>.|TRBV11-3|few|TRBJ1-4
TGTGCCAGCAGCTTAAACCAGGTGATAGGTGAAAAACTGTTTTTT
CASSLNQVIGEKLFF
>.|TRBV20-1|many|TRBJ2-5
TGCAGTGCCCGGAGGACCCTTGGGGAGACCCAGTACTTC
CSARRTLGETQYF
>.|TRBV30|many|TRBJ1-4
TGTGCCTGGAGTATTACTAATGAAAAACTGTTTTTT
CAWSITNEKLFF
>TRBD2|TRBV11-3|many|TRBJ2-1
TGTGCCAGCAGCTTAGATCCGGGACTAGGGCACAATGAGCAGTTCTTC
CASSLDPGLGHNEQFF
>TRBD1|TRBV19|few|TRBJ1-1
TGTGCCAGTAGTATAGACCACAGGGGGCTTAACACTGAAGCTTTCTTT
CASSIDHRGLNTEAFF
>TRBD1|TRBV12-3/TRBV12-4|many|TRBJ2-2
TGTGCCACCCGGGGGCAGGGGGCCGTCACCGGGGAGCTGTTTTTT
CATRGQGAVTGELFF
>.|TRBV2|many|TRBJ1-2
TGTGCCAGCAGTGAAAGTTCTTGGGGGGGGGATGGCTACACCTTC
CASSESSWGGDGYTF
>.|TRBV28|many|TRBJ2-4
TGTGCCAGCAGTTTAGCCTTCCGAAGGAGGCGGGACAAAAACATTCAGTACTTC
CASSLAFRRRRDKNIQYF
>TRBD2|TRBV3-1|.|TRBJ2-1
TGTGCCAGCAGCCATGAGATACGCCGTCGCGGGAGGGCACATGAGCAGTTCTTC
CASSHEIRRRGRAHEQFF
>TRBD2|TRBV12-3/TRBV12-4|many|TRBJ2-3
TGTGCCAGCAGTTTAGGGACTAGCGGGATTGATACGCAGTATTTT
CASSLGTSGIDTQYF
>.|TRBV9|.|TRBJ2-1
TGTGCCAGCAGCGTAGGTGCTAGCGATGGGCAGTTCTTC
CASSVGASDGQFF
>.|TRBV7-9|many|TRBJ2-1
TGTGCCAGCAGCTTAGTGGTACAGGCCAACAATGAGCAGTTCTTC
CASSLVVQANNEQFF
>.|TRBV28|many|TRBJ2-1
TGTGCCAGCGGCCGGGGGAAAAATGAGCAGTTCTTC
CASGRGKNEQFF
>.|TRBV3-1|many|TRBJ1-1
TGTGCCAGCAGCCAAGGTCTGGGGGCATTGAACACTGAAGCTTTCTTT
CASSQGLGALNTEAFF
>TRBD2|TRBV6-1|few|TRBJ2-1
TGTGCCAGCAAGTCGGGACTAGCGGGCCGCGATGAGCAGTTCTTC
CASKSGLAGRDEQFF
>.|TRBV20-1|.|TRBJ1-6
TGCAGTGCGAGTGACTCCAGCTCCTATAATTCACCCCTCCACTTT
CSASDSSSYNSPLHF
>TRBD1|TRBV28|many|TRBJ2-7
TGTGCCAGCAGTAAAGTAGACAGGGGCCACTCCTACGAGCAGTACTTC
CASSKVDRGHSYEQYF
>TRBD1|TRBV19|many|TRBJ1-4
TGTGCCACTATCCGGGACAGGGACGAAAAACTGTTTTTT
CATIRDRDEKLFF
>.|TRBV5-6|.|TRBJ2-2
TGTGCCAGCAGCCCGACTGGGACCGTGGGGACCGGGGAGCTGTTTTTT
CASSPTGTVGTGELFF
>TRBD2|TRBV7-4|few|TRBJ2-1
TGTGCCAGCAGCTTAGCCTCTTGTCTTGGCGGGGGGGCCTACAATGAGCAGTTCTTC
CASSLASCLGGGAYNEQFF
>TRBD2|TRBV30|many|TRBJ2-7
TGTGCCTGGGGTACCGGACTAGCGGGAGCGTACGAGCAGTACTTC
CAWGTGLAGAYEQYF
>.|TRBV7-9|many|TRBJ2-3
TGTGCCAGCAGCCCTCCCTGGGGGGCCCGAAGCACAGATACGCAGTATTTT
CASSPPWGARSTDTQYF
>TRBD2|TRBV6-5|few|TRBJ2-7
TGTGCCAGCAGTTACAAAGCGGGGGGGTACGAGCAGTACTTC
CASSYKAGGYEQYF
>.|TRBV2|many|TRBJ1-5
TGTGCCAGCAGTGAAGCGCTTCTCGGGGGCCTCAACCAGCCCCAGCATTTT
CASSEALLGGLNQPQHF
>TRBD1|TRBV11-2|many|TRBJ2-1
TGTGCCAGCAGCCCTGAACAGGGGGTCAATGAGCAGTTCTTC
CASSPEQGVNEQFF
>.|TRBV15|few|TRBJ1-1
TGTGCCACCAGCATTTCGACCGAATTGAACACTGAAGCTTTCTTT
CATSISTELNTEAFF
>.|TRBV14|few|TRBJ1-2
TGTGCCAGCAGCCTACGGTCGGAGGCGGATTTTGGCTACACCTTC
CASSLRSEADFGYTF
>.|TRBV20-1|many|TRBJ2-7
TGCAGTGCTGGACGGGACACCTCGGGGGAGCAGTACTTC
CSAGRDTSGEQYF
>TRBD2|TRBV29-1|many|TRBJ2-1
TGCAGCGTTGAGATCTTTGGACTAGCGGGATTAAATGGGCAGTTCTTC
CSVEIFGLAGLNGQFF
>.|TRBV7-2|once|TRBJ1-2
TGTGCCAGCAGCTTAGAAACTCCTCCGAGACAGAGCTATGGCTACACCTTC
CASSLETPPRQSYGYTF
>TRBD2|TRBV7-2|many|TRBJ2-1
TGTGCCAGCAGCCCCTTAGCGGGAGGCAATGAGCAGTTCTTC
CASSPLAGGNEQFF
>.|TRBV7-9|.|TRBJ2-3
TGTGCCAGCAGGGAAGAGGCAGGGCAAGTGCATTTT
CASREEAGQVHF
>TRBD2|TRBV5-1|many|TRBJ2-3
TGCGCCAGCAGCACTAGCGTAAGCACAGATACGCAGTATTTT
CASSTSVSTDTQYF
>.|TRBV25-1|few|TRBJ2-1
TGTGCCACCCTCGGACGAGGGGGGAACTACAATGAGCAGTTCTTC
CATLGRGGNYNEQFF
>.|TRBV7-2|many|TRBJ1-6
TGTGCCAGCAGCCCCTCCCCACTGATTAATTCACCCCTCCACTTT
CASSPSPLINSPLHF
>.|TRBV28|many|TRBJ2-5
TGTGCCAGCAGCTCAAACAACGGCAGACAAGAGACCCAGTACTTC
CASSSNNGRQETQYF
>.|TRBV25-1|.|TRBJ2-5
TGTGCCAGCAGACTCGGGCAAGAGACCCAGTACTTC
CASRLGQETQYF
>TRBD2|TRBV5-5|once|TRBJ2-1
TGTGCCAGCAGCGGACTAGCGGGAGGGCCGATCAATGAGCAGTTCTTC
CASSGLAGGPINEQFF
>.|TRBV11-2|.|TRBJ2-7
TGTGCCAGCAGCCCGGTGGGGGACGGTGAGCAGTACTTC
CASSPVGDGEQYF
>.|TRBV5-1|.|TRBJ2-7
TGCGCCAGCAGCTTGGGGCTAGGGAATACCTACGAGCAGTACTTC
CASSLGLGNTYEQYF
>TRBD2|TRBV12-3/TRBV12-4|many|TRBJ2-7
TGTGCCAGCAGTTTAGTTACGCCAGGAGAGGGACTAGCATACTACGAGCAGTACTTC
CASSLVTPGEGLAYYEQYF
>TRBD2|TRBV12-3/TRBV12-4|many|TRBJ2-7
TGTGCCAGCAGCTCCCAACTAGCGGGTGAGCAGTACTTC
CASSSQLAGEQYF
>.|TRBV12-3/TRBV12-4|many|TRBJ1-6
TGTGCCAGCAGCTTAGGGCAGGGAGGCTCACCCCTCCACTTT
CASSLGQGGSPLHF
>TRBD2|TRBV28|many|TRBJ2-7
TGTGCCAGTATGGGACTAGCGGGAGGGACCGTCGAGCAGTACTTC
CASMGLAGGTVEQYF
>.|TRBV5-1|many|TRBJ2-1
TGCGCCAGCAGCCTATGGGATGCGGGACCCCATTACAATGAGCAGTTCTTC
CASSLWDAGPHYNEQFF
>TRBD1|TRBV6-2/TRBV6-3|.|TRBJ2-3
TGTGCCAGCAGTTATTCCGGACAGGGGGCTTACACAGATACGCAGTATTTT
CASSYSGQGAYTDTQYF
>.|TRBV20-1|many|TRBJ1-1
TGCAGTGCTAGAGATCGGAGGGGGGGCACTGAAGCTTTCTTT
CSARDRRGGTEAFF
>TRBD2|TRBV28|.|TRBJ2-1
TGTGCCAGCAGTTTAGGGGGACTAGCGGATGAGTTCTTC
CASSLGGLADEFF
>.|TRBV12-3/TRBV12-4|many|TRBJ1-6
TGTGCCAGCAGGGACAGAAATTCACCCCTCCACTTT
CASRDRNSPLHF
>.|TRBV27|.|TRBJ2-1
TGTGCCAGCTTATCTTACCCGGGTAGAAATGAGCAGTTCTTC
CASLSYPGRNEQFF
>.|TRBV4-1|.|TRBJ2-7
TGCGCCAGCAGCCATCACAGGGCTAGATTTTCGACCGAGCAGTACTTC
CASSHHRARFSTEQYF
>.|TRBV27|few|TRBJ2-2
TGTGCCAGCAGTAAACCACCGGGACATAGGAACACCGGGGAGCTGTTTTTT
CASSKPPGHRNTGELFF